The 11 T cell receptor beta chains below come from one sample, sequenced in a study of T cell repertoires in cytomegalovirus infection. TCRdb fed the reads into MiXCR, producing one record per CDR3 protein. This table holds hundreds of thousands of distinct CDR3 sequences, 20% to 25% found once. Sequencing input: CD8+ T cells from PBMCs. Receptor source: a human donor in good health (CMV status not recorded). Some clones in this sample may be carry-over from other donors' samples.

This clonotype was counted at least ten times. The CDR3 nucleotides read TGTGCCAGCAGCTCGGGGGCCCAACCCGGTGAGCAGTTCTTC. Translated: CASSSGAQPGEQFF. The rearrangement links TRBV7-9 to TRBJ2-1, with D perhaps assigned TRBD1 or TRBD2 (6 bases each). The CDR3 covers 14 residues. V was cut by 4 bases and J by 9 bases, with 16 bases left in between. Germline V gene lookup returns CDR1 SEHNR and CDR2 FQNEAQ (reference sequence).

The chain combines TRBV7-4 with TRBJ2-7; D could derive from TRBD1 or TRBD2 (6 bases each). Deletions cut 6 bases from V and 12 bases from J, with 27 bases between. Germline CDR1 SGHVT, CDR2 SQSDAQ. This CDR3 spans 15 amino acids. DNA for the CDR3: TGTGCCAGCAGTTCGACTAGTGGGCCAGGGGAAATCCGGTACTTC. This encodes CASSSTSGPGEIRYF.

The chain couples TRBV20-1 to TRBJ2-1; D is unresolved. Trimming pared 0 bases from V and 0 bases from J, leaving 9 bases between. The CDR3 is made up of 15 amino acids. Germline V gene data show CDR1 as DFQATT and CDR2 as SNEGSKA (reference sequence). The CDR3 sequence: CSARDLDSSYNEQFF. The CDR3 bases are TGCAGTGCTAGAGATCTAGATAGCTCCTACAATGAGCAGTTCTTC.

This clonotype has at least ten counts. The rearrangement uses TRBV6-5 and TRBJ2-5, with 13 bases lining up with TRBD2. This CDR3 has 18 residues. Trimming removed 6 bases from V and 0 bases from J; junction bases left unmatched: 10. Germline assignment: CDR1 MNHEY and CDR2 SVGAGI. The CDR3 protein is CASSGLAGAPSYQETQYF. CDR3 in DNA: TGTGCCAGCAGCGGACTAGCGGGGGCCCCGTCGTACCAAGAGACCCAGTACTTC.

V usage is TRBV15 and J usage is TRBJ2-7; D remains ambiguous. Trimming left V 3 bases short and J 3 bases short, with 9 bases between. Germline CDR1 LNHNV, CDR2 YYDKDF (reference sequence). This CDR3 region has 13 residues. The CDR3 loop reads CATSSAPDYEQYV. Written as DNA, the CDR3 is TGTGCCACCAGCAGCGCCCCCGACTACGAGCAGTACGTC.

The table lists this clonotype with many counts. V usage is TRBV7-9 and J usage is TRBJ2-1; the D is unclear. The CDR3 loop spans 13 amino acids. In germline, CDR1 is SEHNR, CDR2 FQNEAQ (reference sequence). Trimming removed 1 base at V and 8 bases at J, with 9 bases between. In nucleotides, the CDR3 is TGTGCCAGCAGCTTAGTCTCTGGGCATGAGCAGTTCTTC. Its protein is CASSLVSGHEQFF.

In its sample, this clonotype was seen a few times. The rearrangement joins TRBV7-6 to TRBJ1-1; D possibly corresponds to TRBD1 (6 bases). V lost 5 bases and J 5 bases, leaving 21 bases between the germline ends. Per germline, CDR1 SGHVS and CDR2 FNYEAQ. The CDR3 runs to 16 residues. In nucleotides, the CDR3 is TGTGCCAGCAGCCGGGGGCGGACACTTGGGGGAACTGAAGCTTTCTTT. Translated, it gives CASSRGRTLGGTEAFF. Using reference TRBV7-6 and TRBJ1-1 for the parts outside the CDR3, the full variable domain is GAGVSQSPRYKVTKRGQDVALRCDPISGHVSLYWYRQALGQGPEFLTYFNYEAQQDKSGLPNDRFSAERPEGSISTLTIQRTEQRDSAMYRCASSRGRTLGGTEAFFGQGTRLTVV.

A note on this clonotype: This may stem from a read error, because a much larger clone lies one nucleotide away. The V call is TRBV10-2, the J call TRBJ2-2; TRBD2 is a possible D gene (6 bases). CDR3 size: 14 residues. CDR1 is WSHSY, CDR2 SAAADI, per germline. CDR3 in amino acids: CTSIRGLYTGELFF. DNA of the CDR3: TGCACCAGCATCCGAGGACTATACACCGGGGAGCTGTTTTTT.

The CDR3: CASSLEGQGASPLHF. In DNA form, the CDR3 reads TGTGCCAGCAGCTTGGAAGGGCAGGGAGCCTCACCCCTCCACTTT. The chain combines TRBV5-6 with TRBJ1-6; the D gene is possibly TRBD1 (5 bases). The ends were cut back, 0 bases at V and 10 bases at J, with 14 bases in the middle. Germline-derived CDR1 and CDR2 are SGHDT and YYEEEE. This CDR3 is 15 amino acids long.

Worth noting for this clonotype: This clone may be a read error of a much larger clone one base away. This chain joins TRBV28 and TRBJ2-1; 8 bases map to TRBD2. Per germline, CDR1 MDHEN and CDR2 SYDVKM. The CDR3 spans 15 residues. V lost 6 bases and J lost 5; bases outside the gene matches: 9. CDR3 amino acids: CASSLVGGDDNEQFF. The CDR3 nucleotides read TGTGCCAGCAGCTTAGTCGGGGGGGATGACAATGAGCAGTTCTTC.

This clonotype showed up just a few times. V is TRBV20-1 and J is TRBJ2-5; D assignment may be TRBD1 or TRBD2 (5 bases each). The V and J ends lost 1 base and 2 bases respectively, with 14 bases between them. The CDR3 contains 15 residues. Germline V CDR1 and CDR2: DFQATT, SNEGSKA (reference sequence). In DNA form, the CDR3 reads TGCAGTGCTAGAGCCATGGGAGAGGGGCAAGAGACCCAGTACTTC. It translates to CSARAMGEGQETQYF.